This T cell receptor (beta chain) was sequenced in a study of cytotoxic CD8 clonotypes in ibrutinib-treated CLL. Study-level results: In sustained-remission versus progressing patients, sampling times differed. Patients had baseline clonality above age-matched healthy donors, and this clonality moved with circulating CD8+ T-cell counts. Clonality rose at ibrutinib response and fell back toward baseline at progression.

The germline V gene has CDR1 SGHAT and CDR2 FQNNGV. The CDR3 spans 15 residues. V lost 0 bases and J 0 bases, leaving 9 bases between the germline ends. This clone was found once. No antigen is known for it. Generated by immunoSEQ multiplex PCR, the TCRdb table keeps only in-frame clones and is missing some. Of some 140,000 clones in the sample, 84% are singletons; the top ten hold around 3%. This chain links TRBV11-2 with TRBJ2-7, with no clear D. The receptor was isolated from a human donor with chronic lymphocytic leukemia. The input for sequencing was PBMCs, taken after 24 months of ibrutinib treatment. The CDR3 DNA reads TGTGCCAGCAGCTTAGATGGCAGTATCTCCTACGAGCAGTACTTC. Translated: CASSLDGSISYEQYF.